This section outlines one T cell receptor (beta chain) sequence together with its context. What it recognizes is unknown. This specimen comes from a study of T cell responses to AZD1222 COVID-19 vaccine. After removal of 3 bases from V and 1 base from J, the junction contained 3 bases not matched to a gene. The CDR3 runs to 15 residues. CDR1 is SGHRS, CDR2 YFSETQ, per germline. General study results and limits: There were repertoire samples only from the period after the peak T cell response. There were mostly white British donors and more females than males, and clonal diversity was possibly underestimated.

The assay was immunoSEQ multiplex PCR, and TCRdb's table has in-frame clones only and misses some. The repertoire has about 140,000 clones, roughly 90% of them found once; the top ten carry about 3%. The starting material was peripheral blood, obtained on day 0 of AZD1222 vaccination. V usage is TRBV5-1 and J usage is TRBJ2-7; 11 nucleotides align to TRBD2. This TCR derives from an adult in good health. In nucleotides, the CDR3 is TGCGCCAGCAGCTGGACTAGCGGGTCATCCTACGAGCAGTACTTC. It yields the protein CASSWTSGSSYEQYF.